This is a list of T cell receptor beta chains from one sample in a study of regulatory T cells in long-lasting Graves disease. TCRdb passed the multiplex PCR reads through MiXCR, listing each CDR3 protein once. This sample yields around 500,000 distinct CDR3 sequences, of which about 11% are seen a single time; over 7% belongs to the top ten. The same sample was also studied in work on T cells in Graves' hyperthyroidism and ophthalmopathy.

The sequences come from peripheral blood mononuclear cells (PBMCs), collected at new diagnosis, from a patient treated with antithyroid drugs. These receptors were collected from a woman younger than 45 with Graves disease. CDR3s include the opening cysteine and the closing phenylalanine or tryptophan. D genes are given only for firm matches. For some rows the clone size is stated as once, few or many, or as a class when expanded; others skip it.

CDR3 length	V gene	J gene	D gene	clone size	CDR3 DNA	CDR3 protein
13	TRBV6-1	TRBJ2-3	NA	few	TGTGCCACCCGGGGGCCGGGGACAGATACGCAGTATTTT	CATRGPGTDTQYF
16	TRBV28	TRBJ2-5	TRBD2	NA	TGTGCCAGCAGAACATTCCTAGCGGGAGGAGGGGGGACCCAGTACTTC	CASRTFLAGGGGTQYF
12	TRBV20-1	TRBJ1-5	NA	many	TGCAGTGCTCGATTTATGTTTCAGCCCCAGCATTTT	CSARFMFQPQHF
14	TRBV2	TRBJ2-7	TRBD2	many	TGTGCCAGCACCCGACTAGCGGGAGGTCGCGAGCAGTACTTC	CASTRLAGGREQYF
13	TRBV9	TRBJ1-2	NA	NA	TGTGCCAGCAGCGTAACGGGGGCCGGTGGCTACACCTTC	CASSVTGAGGYTF
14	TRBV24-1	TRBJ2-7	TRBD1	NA	TGTGTCACCAGTGACACCGGGACAGGGCACGAGCAGTACTTC	CVTSDTGTGHEQYF
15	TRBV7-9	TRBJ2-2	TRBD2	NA	TGTGCCAGTTCGGTTGGCGGGAGGGCGAACGGGGAGCTGTTTTTT	CASSVGGRANGELFF
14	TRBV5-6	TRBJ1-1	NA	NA	TGTGCCAGCAGCTCCTCGACAGGCGGGTTTGAAGCTTTCTTT	CASSSSTGGFEAFF
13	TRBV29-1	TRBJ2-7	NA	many	TGCAGCGCCGTCTCTAGCGAAACCTACGAGCAGTACTTC	CSAVSSETYEQYF
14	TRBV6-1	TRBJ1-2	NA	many	TGTGCCAGCAGTGAACTCATTGGGGGATATGGCTACACCTTC	CASSELIGGYGYTF
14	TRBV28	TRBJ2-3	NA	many	TGTGCCAGCAGTTATACTACCGGTTCAGATACGCAGTATTTT	CASSYTTGSDTQYF
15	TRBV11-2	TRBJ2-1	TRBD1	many	TGTGCCAGCAGCCTGACAGGGGGGATCGACAATGAGCAGTTCTTC	CASSLTGGIDNEQFF
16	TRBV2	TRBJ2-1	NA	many	TGTGCCAGCAGTTGGAGGGACAGTCGCCTCTACAATGAGCAGTTCTTC	CASSWRDSRLYNEQFF
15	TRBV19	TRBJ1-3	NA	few	TGTGCCAGTAGTATTGGAGGGACCGCCGGAAACACCATATATTTT	CASSIGGTAGNTIYF
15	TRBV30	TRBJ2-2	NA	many	TGTGCCTCTTTATCGGGGGGCAGTAACACCGGGGAGCTGTTTTTT	CASLSGGSNTGELFF
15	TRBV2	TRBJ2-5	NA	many	TGTGCCAGCAGTAGTACAGGGAAGGGGCAAGAGACCCAGTACTTC	CASSSTGKGQETQYF
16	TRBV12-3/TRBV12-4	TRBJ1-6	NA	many	TGTGCCAGCAGTCATCTAGCGAATCTACCCAATTCACCCCTCCACTTT	CASSHLANLPNSPLHF
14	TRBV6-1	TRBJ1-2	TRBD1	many	TGTGCCAGCAGGGAACCCGGGACAGGGTATGGCTACACCTTC	CASREPGTGYGYTF
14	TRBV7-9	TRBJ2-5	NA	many	TGTGCCAGCAGTTGGCGGGGTTACCAAGAGACCCAGTACTTC	CASSWRGYQETQYF
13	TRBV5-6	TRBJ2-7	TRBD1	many	TGTGCCAGCAGCTGGATGACAGGGAACGAGCAGTACTTC	CASSWMTGNEQYF
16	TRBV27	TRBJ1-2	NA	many	TGTGCCAGCAGTTCCACCATCTGGGACGGTAACTATGGCTACACCTTC	CASSSTIWDGNYGYTF
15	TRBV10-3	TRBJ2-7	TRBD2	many	TGTGCCATCACCCCCGGACTAGCGGGAGAGGCCGAGCAGTACTTC	CAITPGLAGEAEQYF
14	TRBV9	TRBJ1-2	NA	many	TGTGCCAGCAGCGTATCGGACAATTACTATGGCTACACCTTC	CASSVSDNYYGYTF